Below are 18 T cell receptor beta chains sequenced from a single sample in a study of cytomegalovirus exposure and HLA in healthy donors. The PCR was carried out with 60 Vbeta primers and 13 Jbeta primers. This table comes from immunoSEQ multiplex PCR, and its TCRdb copy is limited to in-frame clones, with some not included. The table has about 180,000 clones, about four fifths seen once; the top ten hold just under 5%. Sequencing input: PBMCs. Receptors were obtained from a woman younger than 35 in good health and CMV-seropositive.

The chain is built from TRBV4-3 and TRBJ2-7, with D maybe TRBD2 (5 bases). CDR1 is LGHNA, CDR2 YSLEER, per germline. The CDR3 is 17 amino acids. V shed 0 bases and J shed 3 bases, with 18 bases lying between them. The CDR3 is CASSQEFPGLGNYEQYF. The CDR3 nucleotides are TGCGCCAGCAGCCAAGAATTCCCCGGACTGGGTAACTACGAGCAGTACTTC.

The chain carries TRBV19 and TRBJ1-5, with a possible D match to TRBD1 (5 bases). V lost 7 bases and J lost 5, with 12 bases in between. Per germline, CDR1 LNHDA and CDR2 SQIVND (reference sequence). This CDR3 comprises 13 residues. The CDR3 reads CASTNPGDQPQHF. CDR3 DNA sequence: TGTGCCAGTACGAACCCGGGGGATCAGCCCCAGCATTTT.

The chain carries TRBV5-1 and TRBJ2-1, with a tentative D call TRBD1 (6 bases). Germline V gives CDR1 SGHRS, CDR2 YFSETQ. V was shortened by 3 bases and J by 2 bases, with 15 bases between the two germline ends. This CDR3 is 16 amino acids long. CDR3 loop: CASSSDTGYTYNEQFF. The CDR3 nucleotides are TGCGCCAGCAGCTCAGACACAGGGTATACCTACAATGAGCAGTTCTTC.

Note on this clone: Sequence at one end of the junction differs from germline and may be a read error. The rearrangement uses TRBV6-6 and TRBJ2-6, with D possibly matching TRBD1 (5 bases). The CDR3 loop spans 15 amino acids. The germline CDR1 and CDR2 sequences are MNHNY and SVGAGI (reference sequence). CDR3 DNA: TGTGCCAGCAGTTTATACAGCTCTGGGGCCAACGGCCTGACTTTC. Its protein product is CASSLYSSGANGLTF.

The chain joins TRBV18 to TRBJ1-5; TRBD1 aligns across 9 bases. The CDR3 is made up of 16 amino acids. After removal of 6 bases from V and 5 bases from J, the junction contained 11 bases not matched to a gene. Germline lookup yields CDR1 KGHSH and CDR2 LQKENI. CDR3 sequence reads: CASSQRAGTGYQPQHF. Written as DNA, the CDR3 is TGTGCCAGCTCGCAAAGGGCCGGGACAGGGTATCAGCCCCAGCATTTT.

The V and J genes are TRBV5-4 and TRBJ2-4; D remains unclear. From germline, CDR1 is SGHNT and CDR2 YYREEE (reference sequence). CDR3 length equals 15 residues. The V and J ends lost 0 bases and 0 bases respectively, with 7 bases between them. The CDR3 is CASSLAKLAKNIQYF. CDR3 DNA: TGTGCCAGCAGCTTGGCTAAACTAGCCAAAAACATTCAGTACTTC.

This clone has only one observation. The chain combines TRBV20-1 with TRBJ2-5; no clear D. The CDR3 is 11 amino acids. CDR1 is DFQATT and CDR2 is SNEGSKA in the germline V gene (reference sequence). Trimming stripped 4 bases from V and 2 bases from J, with 5 bases between. The CDR3 DNA reads as TGCAGTGCTATTAAACAAGAGACCCAGTACTTC. As protein: CSAIKQETQYF.

V and J are TRBV9 and TRBJ2-3, with 13 bases that match TRBD2. The germline CDR1 and CDR2 sequences are SGDLS and YYNGEE. Trimming removed 4 bases from V and 2 bases from J; junction bases left unmatched: 4. This CDR3 has 16 amino acids. CDR3 nucleotides: TGTGCCAGCAGCCTCGGGACTAGCGGGGTCACAGATACGCAGTATTTT. Amino acids: CASSLGTSGVTDTQYF.

The chain links TRBV2 to TRBJ1-5; D not resolved. CDR1 and CDR2 from the germline V gene are SNHLY and FYNNEI. The CDR3 has 12 residues. The V end lost 6 bases, the J end lost 4 bases, and 7 bases lay between the germline ends. CDR3 nucleotides: TGTGCCAGCAGATCCACTAATCAGCCCCAGCATTTT. Translated: CASRSTNQPQHF.

V usage is TRBV2 and J usage is TRBJ2-3, with 8 bases fitting TRBD2. CDR1 is SNHLY and CDR2 is FYNNEI in the germline V gene. The junction had 5 bases not matched to a gene; V was cut back by 0 bases and J by 0 bases. CDR3 length: 17 amino acids. The CDR3 sequence: CASSEAGSSGSTDTQYF. In DNA, the CDR3 is TGTGCCAGCAGTGAAGCCGGGTCTAGCGGGAGCACAGATACGCAGTATTTT.

This CDR3 reads CASSPRSGSDYGYTF. Written as DNA, the CDR3 is TGTGCCAGCTCACCACGGTCAGGATCTGACTATGGCTACACCTTC. The chain uses TRBV18 and TRBJ1-2; D is uncertain. V shed 1 base and J shed 3 bases, with 12 bases lying between them. The CDR3 totals 15 residues. Germline loops: CDR1 KGHSH, CDR2 LQKENI.

This chain links TRBV2 with TRBJ2-5; tentatively, D is TRBD2 (6 bases). V dropped 5 bases and J dropped 4 bases, with 11 bases sitting between them. This CDR3 is 13 amino acids long. Germline lookup yields CDR1 SNHLY and CDR2 FYNNEI. The CDR3 here is CASSIPEGETQYF. CDR3 nucleotide sequence: TGTGCCAGCAGTATCCCGGAGGGAGAGACCCAGTACTTC.

The chain employs TRBV5-1 and TRBJ2-1; D might be TRBD1 (5 bases). The CDR3 is 17 amino acids. V lost 5 bases to trimming and J lost 0 bases, with 18 bases between them. The germline V gene has CDR1 SGHRS and CDR2 YFSETQ. Here the CDR3 DNA reads TGCGCCAGCAGAGCTAGGGGTTCCATAAGCTCCTACAATGAGCAGTTCTTC. Translating gives CASRARGSISSYNEQFF.

This chain joins TRBV18 and TRBJ1-3; D gene ambiguous. V was clipped by 0 bases and J by 0 bases, with 9 bases between them. From germline, CDR1 is KGHSH and CDR2 LQKENI. The CDR3 has 16 amino acids. The CDR3 sequence: CASSPPTVSSGNTIYF. DNA for the CDR3: TGTGCCAGCTCACCACCCACAGTTAGCTCTGGAAACACCATATATTTT.

This sequence joins TRBV21-1 and TRBJ1-3; TRBD1, the D gene given by the table, was not confirmed from the DNA. TRBV21-1 is termed a pseudogene. This CDR3 is 13 amino acids long. CDR3 sequence reads: CASSITRPGQVNF. In DNA form, the CDR3 reads TGTGCCAGCAGCATTACTCGTCCCGGACAGGTCAATTTT.

The V and J genes are TRBV28 and TRBJ2-5; D not certain. From germline, CDR1 is MDHEN and CDR2 SYDVKM. V was pared by 1 base and J by 5 bases, with 11 bases between. This CDR3 has 14 amino acids. The DNA for the CDR3 is TGTGCCAGCAGTTTATACTACGGCCAGGAGACCCAGTACTTC. Amino acids: CASSLYYGQETQYF.

The V gene is TRBV30, the J gene TRBJ2-6; possible D gene TRBD2, 6 bases. Trimming took 2 bases from V and 2 from J, leaving 10 bases between them. This CDR3 is 15 amino acids long. CDR1 is GTSNPN and CDR2 is SVGIG in the germline V gene (reference sequence). CDR3 nucleotides: TGTGCCTGGAGTTGGGAGGCGGCTGGGGCCAACGTCCTGACTTTC. Amino acids: CAWSWEAAGANVLTF.

The genes are TRBV27 and TRBJ1-6; D uncertain. Germline loops: CDR1 MNHEY, CDR2 SMNVEV (reference sequence). There are 13 residues in the CDR3. Trimming took 11 bases from V and 1 from J, leaving 9 bases between them. CDR3 residues: CASRGSYNSPLHF. Written as DNA, the CDR3 is TGTGCCTCCCGGGGATCCTATAATTCACCCCTCCACTTT.